The 13 T cell receptor beta chains reported below all come from one sample, sequenced in a study of control samples from healthy donors and cancer patients (dated by TCRdb to about 2020). Library preparation was by the immunoSEQ multiplex PCR assay. The clones in this table, taken by TCRdb from immuneACCESS, are in-frame only. Not every clone is retained; where verified, under half of the shortfall comes from an unresolved V gene, and the cause of the rest is unknown. Within this sample are under 110,000 clones, with about 89% of them counted one time only. 7.8% of the sample goes to the ten largest clones. Source material: blood. Receptors were obtained from a man younger than 40 in good health.

The rearrangement links TRBV7-9 to TRBJ1-1; D may be TRBD1 (5 bases). The V end lost 1 base, the J end lost 4 bases, and 13 bases lay between the germline ends. CDR1 and CDR2 from the germline V gene are SEHNR and FQNEAQ (reference sequence). CDR3 length equals 15 residues. CDR3 DNA sequence: TGTGCCAGCAGCTTAGAGGGAGGGGTATTCACTGAAGCTTTCTTT. This sequence encodes CASSLEGGVFTEAFF.

The gene calls are TRBV5-1 and TRBJ1-5; D is ambiguous. The CDR3 sequence is 13 residues long. Per the germline V gene, CDR1 is SGHRS and CDR2 is YFSETQ. V dropped 1 base and J dropped 4 bases, with 6 bases sitting between them. CDR3 bases: TGCGCCAGCAGCTTGACAGAGAATCAGCCCCAGCATTTT. Residues: CASSLTENQPQHF.

The V and J genes are TRBV4-1 and TRBJ2-3; 11 bases agree with TRBD2. Germline CDR1 reads MGHRA; CDR2 reads YSYEKL. Trimming took 1 base from V and 4 from J; bases not matched to a gene: 10. The CDR3 consists of 18 residues. The chain's CDR3 is CASSQGPAGSGRADTQYF. CDR3 nucleotide sequence: TGCGCCAGCAGCCAAGGCCCCGCGGGTAGCGGGAGGGCAGATACGCAGTATTTT.

Only one count was recorded for this clone. This sequence joins TRBV30 and TRBJ2-3; TRBD2 matches 7 bases. The V and J ends lost 7 bases and 0 bases, in that order; junction bases with no gene match: 16. Germline lookup yields CDR1 GTSNPN and CDR2 SVGIG (reference sequence). The CDR3 runs 17 residues. The CDR3 protein is CALKRRGRADSTDTQYF. The DNA for the CDR3 is TGTGCCTTGAAGCGGCGGGGGAGGGCCGATAGCACAGATACGCAGTATTTT.

The rearrangement joins TRBV18 to TRBJ1-1; D might be TRBD1 (5 bases). V was pared by 6 bases and J by 4 bases, with 12 bases between. Germline CDR1 and CDR2: KGHSH and LQKENI. The CDR3 totals 13 residues. The CDR3 coding sequence is TGTGCCAGCTCGAACCAGGGCGGCACTGAAGCTTTCTTT. Translated: CASSNQGGTEAFF.

The chain joins TRBV5-6 to TRBJ2-7; TRBD1 might be the D (6 bases). The CDR3 totals 14 residues. V dropped 1 base and J dropped 2 bases, with 10 bases sitting between them. Germline V lookup: CDR1 SGHDT, CDR2 YYEEEE. The CDR3 sequence is CASSLRQEAYEQYV. DNA for the CDR3: TGTGCCAGCAGCTTGAGACAGGAAGCCTACGAGCAGTACGTC.

V gene TRBV6-5 combines with J gene TRBJ1-1; the D gene is possibly TRBD1 (6 bases). CDR1 MNHEY and CDR2 SVGAGI come from the germline V gene. V dropped 5 bases and J dropped 4 bases, with 11 bases sitting between them. The CDR3 is 13 residues long. The CDR3 bases are TGTGCCAGCAGTCGAGGGACATTCACTGAAGCTTTCTTT. Translation gives CASSRGTFTEAFF.

V gene TRBV30 combines with J gene TRBJ1-5; D is possibly TRBD1 (6 bases). CDR3 size: 13 residues. V lost 3 bases, J lost 5 bases, and 11 bases lay in between. Germline CDR1 reads GTSNPN; CDR2 reads SVGIG (reference sequence). The CDR3 reads CAWRESGDQPQHF. Written as DNA, the CDR3 is TGTGCCTGGAGGGAATCAGGGGATCAGCCCCAGCATTTT.

The V and J genes are TRBV11-2 and TRBJ1-2; 8 bases match TRBD1. Germline V gene data show CDR1 as SGHAT and CDR2 as FQNNGV. J lost 8 bases, V lost 2 bases, and 7 bases had no gene match. The CDR3 has 14 amino acids. The CDR3 DNA follows: TGTGCCAGCAGCTTACCCCAGGGGGCGAGAGGCTACACCTTC. Residues: CASSLPQGARGYTF.

J is TRBJ1-1 and V is TRBV19, with D perhaps matching TRBD1 (6 bases). The germline V gene has CDR1 LNHDA and CDR2 SQIVND (reference sequence). The CDR3 runs 14 residues. The ends were cut back, 4 bases at V and 5 bases at J, with 14 bases in the middle. This chain's CDR3 is CASSTKLRGTEAFF. The CDR3 DNA is TGTGCCAGTAGTACTAAACTCAGGGGAACTGAAGCTTTCTTT.

This clone has more than one count but fewer than ten. The chain combines TRBV6-1 with TRBJ1-5, with D unclear. This CDR3 contains 16 residues. The V and J ends lost 2 bases and 2 bases respectively, with 13 bases between them. CDR1 is MNHNS and CDR2 is SASEGT in the germline V gene. The CDR3 nucleotides read TGTGCCAGCAGTGAAATAGGCTCTATGGGCAATCAGCCCCAGCATTTT. It is translated as CASSEIGSMGNQPQHF.

This chain joins TRBV4-1 and TRBJ2-5; D may be TRBD1 or TRBD2 (5 bases each). Looked up from germline, CDR1 is MGHRA and CDR2 is YSYEKL. CDR3 length: 13 residues. Trimming took 3 bases from V and 10 from J, leaving 15 bases between them. Written as DNA, the CDR3 is TGCGCCAGCAGCCAGATTTCCCGGGACGGCCAGTACTTC. This codes for CASSQISRDGQYF.

This clone was seen a handful of times. The V and J genes are TRBV6-4 and TRBJ1-5; D call uncertain. The CDR3 covers 14 residues. From germline, CDR1 is MRHNA and CDR2 SNTAGT. The ends were cut back, 3 bases at V and 0 bases at J, with 6 bases in the middle. The CDR3 DNA reads as TGTGCCAGCAGTGAAATGTTTAGCAATCAGCCCCAGCATTTT. It specifies CASSEMFSNQPQHF.